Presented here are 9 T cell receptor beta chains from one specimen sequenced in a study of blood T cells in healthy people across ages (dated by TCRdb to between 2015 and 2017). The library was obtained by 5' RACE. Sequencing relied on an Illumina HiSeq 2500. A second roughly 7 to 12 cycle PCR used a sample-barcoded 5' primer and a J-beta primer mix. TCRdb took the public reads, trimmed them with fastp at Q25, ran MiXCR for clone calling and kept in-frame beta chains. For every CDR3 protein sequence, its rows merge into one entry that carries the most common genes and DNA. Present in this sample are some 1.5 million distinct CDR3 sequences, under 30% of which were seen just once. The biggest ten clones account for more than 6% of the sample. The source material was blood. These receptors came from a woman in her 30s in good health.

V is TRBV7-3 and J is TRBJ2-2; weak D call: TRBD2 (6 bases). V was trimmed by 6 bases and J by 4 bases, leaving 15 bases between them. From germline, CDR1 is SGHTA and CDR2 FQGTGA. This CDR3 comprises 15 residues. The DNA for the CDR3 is TGTGCCAGCAGTTTCGGAGCGGGCCGCACCGGGGAGCTGTTTTTT. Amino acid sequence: CASSFGAGRTGELFF.

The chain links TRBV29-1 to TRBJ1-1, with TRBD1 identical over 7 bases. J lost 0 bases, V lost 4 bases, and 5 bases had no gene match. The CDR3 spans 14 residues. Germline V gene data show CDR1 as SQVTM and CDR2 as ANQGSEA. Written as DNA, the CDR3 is TGCAGCGTTGTAAGGGGGCAGCTGAACACTGAAGCTTTCTTT. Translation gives CSVVRGQLNTEAFF.

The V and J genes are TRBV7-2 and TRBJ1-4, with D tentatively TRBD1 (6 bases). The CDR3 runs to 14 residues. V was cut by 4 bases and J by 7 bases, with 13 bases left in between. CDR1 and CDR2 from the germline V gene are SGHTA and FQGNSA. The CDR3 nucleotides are TGTGCCAGCAGCTCACAGGGCGGGGTTGAAAAACTGTTTTTT. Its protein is CASSSQGGVEKLFF.

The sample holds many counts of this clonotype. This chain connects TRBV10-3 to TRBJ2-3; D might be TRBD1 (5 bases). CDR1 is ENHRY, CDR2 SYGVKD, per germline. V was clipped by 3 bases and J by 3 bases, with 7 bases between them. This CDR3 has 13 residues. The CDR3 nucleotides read TGTGCCATCAGTGAAGGGGTGACAGATACGCAGTATTTT. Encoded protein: CAISEGVTDTQYF.

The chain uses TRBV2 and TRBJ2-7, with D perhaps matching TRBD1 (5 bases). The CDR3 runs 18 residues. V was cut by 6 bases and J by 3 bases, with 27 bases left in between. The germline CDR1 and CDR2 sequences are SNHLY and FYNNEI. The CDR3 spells CASRYSGIRGSTDYEQYF. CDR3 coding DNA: TGTGCCAGCAGGTATTCGGGCATAAGGGGTTCTACGGACTACGAGCAGTACTTC.

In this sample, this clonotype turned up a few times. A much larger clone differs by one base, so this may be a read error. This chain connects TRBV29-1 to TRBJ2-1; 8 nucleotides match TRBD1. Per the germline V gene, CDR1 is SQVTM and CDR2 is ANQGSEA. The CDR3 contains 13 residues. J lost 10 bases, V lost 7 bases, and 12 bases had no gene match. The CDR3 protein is CSAGQGGVYEQFF. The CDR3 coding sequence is TGCAGCGCCGGACAGGGCGGGGTCTACGAGCAGTTCTTC.

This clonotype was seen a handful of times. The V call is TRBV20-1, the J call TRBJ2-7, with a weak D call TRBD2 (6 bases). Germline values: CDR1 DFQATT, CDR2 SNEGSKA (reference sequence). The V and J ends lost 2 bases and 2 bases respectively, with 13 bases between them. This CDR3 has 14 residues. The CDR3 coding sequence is TGCAGTGCTAGACCGCTAGCGAAAACCTACGAGCAGTACTTC. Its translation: CSARPLAKTYEQYF.

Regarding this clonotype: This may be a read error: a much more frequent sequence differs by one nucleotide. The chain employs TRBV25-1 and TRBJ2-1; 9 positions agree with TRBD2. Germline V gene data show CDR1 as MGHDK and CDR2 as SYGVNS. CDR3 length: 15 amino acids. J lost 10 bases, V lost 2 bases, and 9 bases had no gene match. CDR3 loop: CASSENAGGPSEQFF. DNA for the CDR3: TGTGCCAGCAGTGAAAATGCGGGGGGGCCGAGCGAGCAGTTCTTC.

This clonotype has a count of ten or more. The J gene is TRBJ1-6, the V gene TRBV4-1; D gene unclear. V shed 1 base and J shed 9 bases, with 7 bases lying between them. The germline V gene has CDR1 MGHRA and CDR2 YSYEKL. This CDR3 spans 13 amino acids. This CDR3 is CASSQVTSSPLHF. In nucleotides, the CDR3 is TGCGCCAGCAGCCAAGTTACGAGTTCACCCCTCCACTTT.